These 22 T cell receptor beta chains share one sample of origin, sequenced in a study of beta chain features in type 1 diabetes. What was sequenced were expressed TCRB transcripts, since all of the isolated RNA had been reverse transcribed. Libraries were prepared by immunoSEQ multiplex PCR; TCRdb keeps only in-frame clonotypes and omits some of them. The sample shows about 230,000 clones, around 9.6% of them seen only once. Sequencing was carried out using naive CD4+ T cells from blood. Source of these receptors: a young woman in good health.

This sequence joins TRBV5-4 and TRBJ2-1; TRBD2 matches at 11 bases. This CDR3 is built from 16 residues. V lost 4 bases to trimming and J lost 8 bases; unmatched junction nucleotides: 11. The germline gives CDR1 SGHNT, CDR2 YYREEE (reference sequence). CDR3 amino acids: CASSRGVAGGPHEQFF. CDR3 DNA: TGTGCCAGCAGCCGAGGTGTAGCGGGGGGGCCTCATGAGCAGTTCTTC. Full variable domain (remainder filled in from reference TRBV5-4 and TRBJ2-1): ETGVTQSPTHLIKTRGQQVTLRCSSQSGHNTVSWYQQALGQGPQFIFQYYREEENGRGNFPPRFSGLQFPNYSSELNVNALELDDSALYLCASSRGVAGGPHEQFFGPGTRLTVL.

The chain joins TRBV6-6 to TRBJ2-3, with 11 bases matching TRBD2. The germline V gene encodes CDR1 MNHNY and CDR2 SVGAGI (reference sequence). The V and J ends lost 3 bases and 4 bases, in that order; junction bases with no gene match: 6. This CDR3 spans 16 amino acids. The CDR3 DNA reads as TGTGCCAGCAGTTATACGCTAGCGGGAGGTTCAGATACGCAGTATTTT. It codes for CASSYTLAGGSDTQYF.

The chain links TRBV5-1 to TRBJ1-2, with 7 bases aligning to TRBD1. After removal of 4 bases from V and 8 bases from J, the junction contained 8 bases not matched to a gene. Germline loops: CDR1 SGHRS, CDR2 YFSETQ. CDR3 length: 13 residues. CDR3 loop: CASSPTGPGGYTF. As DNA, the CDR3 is TGCGCCAGCAGCCCGACAGGGCCGGGAGGCTACACCTTC.

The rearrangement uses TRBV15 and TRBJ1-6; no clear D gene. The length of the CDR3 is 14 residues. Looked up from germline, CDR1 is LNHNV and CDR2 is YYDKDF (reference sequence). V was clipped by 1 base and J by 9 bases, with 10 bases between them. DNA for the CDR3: TGTGCCACCAGCAGAGTAACGGAGGGTTCACCCCTCCACTTT. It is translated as CATSRVTEGSPLHF.

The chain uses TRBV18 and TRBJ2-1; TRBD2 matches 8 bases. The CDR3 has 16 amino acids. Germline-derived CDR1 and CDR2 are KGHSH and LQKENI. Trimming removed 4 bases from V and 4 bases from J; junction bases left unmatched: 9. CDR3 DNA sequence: TGTGCCAGCTCACTGATAGCGGGGACGGGGTACAATGAGCAGTTCTTC. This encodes CASSLIAGTGYNEQFF.

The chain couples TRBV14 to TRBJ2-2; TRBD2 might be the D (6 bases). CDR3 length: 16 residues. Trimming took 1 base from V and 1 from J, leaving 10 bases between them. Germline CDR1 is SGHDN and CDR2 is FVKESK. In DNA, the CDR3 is TGTGCCAGCAGCCAAGGACTAGTCTTGAACACCGGGGAGCTGTTTTTT. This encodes CASSQGLVLNTGELFF.

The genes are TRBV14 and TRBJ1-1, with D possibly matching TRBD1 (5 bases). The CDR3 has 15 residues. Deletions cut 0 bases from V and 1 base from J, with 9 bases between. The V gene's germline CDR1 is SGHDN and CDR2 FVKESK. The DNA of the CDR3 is TGTGCCAGCAGCCAAGATCCCGGGGGGAACACTGAAGCTTTCTTT. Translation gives CASSQDPGGNTEAFF.

This CDR3 is CASSSQGAANSPLHF. CDR3 coding DNA: TGTGCCAGCAGCTCCCAGGGGGCAGCAAATTCACCCCTCCACTTT. The chain couples TRBV7-3 to TRBJ1-6, with 8 bases aligning to TRBD1. The CDR3 totals 15 residues. Germline-derived CDR1 and CDR2 are SGHTA and FQGTGA. The V gene end was trimmed by 4 bases and the J gene end by 7 bases; junction bases not matched to a gene: 6.

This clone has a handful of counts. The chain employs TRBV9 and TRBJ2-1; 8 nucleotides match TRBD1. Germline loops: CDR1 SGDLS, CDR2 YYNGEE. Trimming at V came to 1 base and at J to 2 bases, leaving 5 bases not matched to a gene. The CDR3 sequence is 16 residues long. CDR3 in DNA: TGTGCCAGCAGCGTAAGCGGACAGGGACCCTACAATGAGCAGTTCTTC. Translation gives CASSVSGQGPYNEQFF.

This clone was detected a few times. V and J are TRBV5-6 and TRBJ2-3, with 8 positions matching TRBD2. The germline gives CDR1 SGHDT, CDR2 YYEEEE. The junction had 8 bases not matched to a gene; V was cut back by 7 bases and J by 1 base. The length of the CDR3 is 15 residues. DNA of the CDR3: TGTGCCAGCCTCCAAAGCGGGAGAGGCACAGATACGCAGTATTTT. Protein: CASLQSGRGTDTQYF.

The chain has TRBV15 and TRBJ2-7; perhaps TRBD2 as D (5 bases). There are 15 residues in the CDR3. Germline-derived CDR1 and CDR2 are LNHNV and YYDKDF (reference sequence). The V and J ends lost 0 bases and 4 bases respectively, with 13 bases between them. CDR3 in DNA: TGTGCCACCAGCAGAGAGAGGACTCATCCGTACGAGCAGTACTTC. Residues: CATSRERTHPYEQYF.

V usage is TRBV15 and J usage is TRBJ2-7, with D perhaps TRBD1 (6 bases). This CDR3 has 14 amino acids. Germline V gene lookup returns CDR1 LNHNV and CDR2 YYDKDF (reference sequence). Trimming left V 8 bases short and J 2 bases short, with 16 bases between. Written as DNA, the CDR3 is TGTGCCACCGGTCTGGCAGGGGAAACCTACGAGCAGTACTTC. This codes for CATGLAGETYEQYF. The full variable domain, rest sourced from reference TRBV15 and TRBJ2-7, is DAMVIQNPRYQVTQFGKPVTLSCSQTLNHNVMYWYQQKSSQAPKLLFHYYDKDFNNEADTPDNFQSRRPNTSFCFLDIRSPGLGDTAMYLCATGLAGETYEQYFGPGTRLTVT.

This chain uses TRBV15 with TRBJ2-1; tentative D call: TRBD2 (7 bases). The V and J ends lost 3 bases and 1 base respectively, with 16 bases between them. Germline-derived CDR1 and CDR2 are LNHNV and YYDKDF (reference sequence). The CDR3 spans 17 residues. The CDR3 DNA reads TGTGCCACCAGCAGGAGGGGGGGGGCCCGATCCTACAATGAGCAGTTCTTC. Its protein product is CATSRRGGARSYNEQFF. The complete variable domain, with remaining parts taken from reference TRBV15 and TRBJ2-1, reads DAMVIQNPRYQVTQFGKPVTLSCSQTLNHNVMYWYQQKSSQAPKLLFHYYDKDFNNEADTPDNFQSRRPNTSFCFLDIRSPGLGDTAMYLCATSRRGGARSYNEQFFGPGTRLTVL.

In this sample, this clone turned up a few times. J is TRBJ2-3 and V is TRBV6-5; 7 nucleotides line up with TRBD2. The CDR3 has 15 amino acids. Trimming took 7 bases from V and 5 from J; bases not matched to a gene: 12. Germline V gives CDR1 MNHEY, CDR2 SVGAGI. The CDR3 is CASKLSGHVGDTQYF. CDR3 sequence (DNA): TGTGCCAGCAAGCTTAGCGGGCACGTTGGAGATACGCAGTATTTT.

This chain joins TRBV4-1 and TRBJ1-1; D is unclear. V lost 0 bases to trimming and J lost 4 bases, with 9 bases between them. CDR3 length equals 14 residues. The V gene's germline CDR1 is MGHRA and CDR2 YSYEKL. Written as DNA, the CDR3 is TGCGCCAGCAGCCAAGAGGCGGTGGGCACTGAAGCTTTCTTT. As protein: CASSQEAVGTEAFF.

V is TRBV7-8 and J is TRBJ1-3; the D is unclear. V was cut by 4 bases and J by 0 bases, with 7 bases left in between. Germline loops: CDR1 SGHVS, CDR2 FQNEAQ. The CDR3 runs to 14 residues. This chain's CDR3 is CASSSRGSGNTIYF. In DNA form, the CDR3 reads TGTGCCAGCAGCTCCAGAGGCTCTGGAAACACCATATATTTT.

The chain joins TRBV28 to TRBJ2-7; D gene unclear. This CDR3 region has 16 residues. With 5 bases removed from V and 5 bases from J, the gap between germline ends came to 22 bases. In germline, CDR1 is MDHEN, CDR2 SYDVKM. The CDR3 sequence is CASSRSTSPEPHEQYF. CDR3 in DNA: TGTGCCAGCAGTCGATCCACCTCACCGGAGCCCCACGAGCAGTACTTC. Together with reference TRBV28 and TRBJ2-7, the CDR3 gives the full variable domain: DVKVTQSSRYLVKRTGEKVFLECVQDMDHENMFWYRQDPGLGLRLIYFSYDVKMKEKGDIPEGYSVSREKKERFSLILESASTNQTSMYLCASSRSTSPEPHEQYFGPGTRLTVT.

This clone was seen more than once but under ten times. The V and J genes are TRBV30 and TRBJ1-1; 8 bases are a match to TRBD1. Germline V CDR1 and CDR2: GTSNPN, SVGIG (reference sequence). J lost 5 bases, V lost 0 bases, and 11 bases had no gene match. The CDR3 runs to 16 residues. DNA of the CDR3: TGTGCCTGGAGTGTACGGGCCAGGGGGCGGGGGACTGAAGCTTTCTTT. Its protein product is CAWSVRARGRGTEAFF.

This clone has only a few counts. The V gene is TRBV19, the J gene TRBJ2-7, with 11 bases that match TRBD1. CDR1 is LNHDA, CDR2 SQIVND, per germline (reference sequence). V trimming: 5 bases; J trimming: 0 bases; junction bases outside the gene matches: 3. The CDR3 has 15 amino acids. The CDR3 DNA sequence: TGTGCCAGTAGTCCCGGGACAGGGGGCTCCTACGAGCAGTACTTC. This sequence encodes CASSPGTGGSYEQYF.

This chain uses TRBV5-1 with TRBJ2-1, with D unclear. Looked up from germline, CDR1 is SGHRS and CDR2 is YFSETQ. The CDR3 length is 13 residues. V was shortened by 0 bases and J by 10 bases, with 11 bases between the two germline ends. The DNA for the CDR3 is TGCGCCAGCAGCTTGGTTATAGCAAGCGAGCAGTTCTTC. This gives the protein CASSLVIASEQFF. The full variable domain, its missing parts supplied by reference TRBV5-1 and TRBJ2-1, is KAGVTQTPRYLIKTRGQQVTLSCSPISGHRSVSWYQQTPGQGLQFLFEYFSETQRNKGNFPGRFSGRQFSNSRSEMNVSTLELGDSALYLCASSLVIASEQFFGPGTRLTVL.

The CDR3 coding sequence is TGCGCCAGCAGCCAACTGGGACTAGCGGGAAACTCCTACGAGCAGTACTTC. Protein product: CASSQLGLAGNSYEQYF. The V and J genes are TRBV4-3 and TRBJ2-7; 13 positions match TRBD2. Trimming removed 2 bases from V and 0 bases from J; junction bases left unmatched: 4. The length of the CDR3 is 17 residues. Germline assignment: CDR1 LGHNA and CDR2 YSLEER.

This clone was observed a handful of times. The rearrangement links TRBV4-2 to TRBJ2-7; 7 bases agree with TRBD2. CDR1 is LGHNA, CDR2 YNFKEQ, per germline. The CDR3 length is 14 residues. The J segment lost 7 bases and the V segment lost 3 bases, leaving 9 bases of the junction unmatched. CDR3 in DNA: TGTGCCAGCAGCCAGGTGGAGCGGGGTTTTGAGCAGTACTTC. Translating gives CASSQVERGFEQYF.